The rows below give T cell receptor beta chains drawn from one sample of a study of OX40 agonist ivuxolimab in advanced cancers. Some clones are missing from TCRdb's copy, which holds only in-frame ones; the method was immunoSEQ multiplex PCR. The data show around 70,000 clones, approximately 90% seen once. The input for sequencing was CD4+ or CD8+ T cells sorted from blood, taken in a trial of the OX40 agonist ivuxolimab. These receptor sequences come from an adult with an advanced solid tumor such as melanoma, head and neck, liver or kidney cancer. Each CDR3 is given with its conserved first and last residue. A D gene is named only where the DNA matches it firmly. Part of the rows lack a size; the others show once, few, many or a class for expanded clones.

size	V	D	J	DNA	CDR3
-	TRBV18	-	TRBJ1-3	TGTGCCAGCTCACCAGACTTTAGTGGAAACACCATATATTTT	CASSPDFSGNTIYF
-	TRBV6-5	-	TRBJ1-1	TGTGCCAGCAGCCGCGGGTCGAACACTGAAGCTTTCTTT	CASSRGSNTEAFF
few	TRBV27	TRBD2	TRBJ2-7	TGTGCCAGCAGTCCAGCTCAAGTCGCGGGAGGCTACGAGCAGTACTTC	CASSPAQVAGGYEQYF
once	TRBV7-2	-	TRBJ2-5	TGTGCCAGCAGCTTAGCTCTGGTTATGGGGGGCTCCCAAGAGACCCAGTACTTC	CASSLALVMGGSQETQYF
few	TRBV13	-	TRBJ2-7	TGTGCCAGCAGCGGGGGGACAGAGGCCTACGAGCAGTACTTC	CASSGGTEAYEQYF
-	TRBV5-6	-	TRBJ1-1	TGTGCCAGCAGCTTCGTGGGGGCCGGCACTGAAGCTTTCTTT	CASSFVGAGTEAFF
once	TRBV5-4	-	TRBJ2-1	TGTGCCAGCAGCTTGGCCTGGGCGGAGAATGAGCAGTTCTTC	CASSLAWAENEQFF
-	TRBV9	-	TRBJ2-5	TGTGCCAGCAGCGTAGGGGCTGTGTACCAAGAGACCCAGTACTTC	CASSVGAVYQETQYF
-	TRBV13	-	TRBJ1-2	TGTGCCAGCGGCTCAAGTCGGGGGAATATCTTCTATGGCTACACCTTC	CASGSSRGNIFYGYTF
-	TRBV7-9	-	TRBJ2-7	TGTGCCAGCAGCTGGAGTCTAGCGAGCTACGAGCAGTACTTC	CASSWSLASYEQYF
-	TRBV19	-	TRBJ2-3	TGTGCCAGTAGTGGGGCGCGCGCAGATACGCAGTATTTT	CASSGARADTQYF
-	TRBV7-9	-	TRBJ1-1	TGTGCCAGCAGCTTAGTGGGCAGGGCGGACACTGAAGCTTTCTTT	CASSLVGRADTEAFF
few	TRBV9	-	TRBJ1-1	TGTGCCAGCAGCGGTGACACCATGAACACTGAAGCTTTCTTT	CASSGDTMNTEAFF
-	TRBV15	-	TRBJ2-4	TGTGCCACCAGCACCGGGACTGACGTCTTCCCCACGGCCATTCAGTACTTC	CATSTGTDVFPTAIQYF
once	TRBV30	-	TRBJ2-3	TGTGCCTGGGATGGATGGGACTCCAAATTTCAGGGGGACACAGATACGCAGTATTTT	CAWDGWDSKFQGDTDTQYF
medium-sized	TRBV10-1	-	TRBJ1-2	TGCGCCAGCGGACAAGGCCTTGGCTACACCTTC	CASGQGLGYTF
-	TRBV13	-	TRBJ1-5	TGTGCCAGCAGCCCACAACTACAGGGTCCAAATCAGCCCCAGCATTTT	CASSPQLQGPNQPQHF
-	TRBV4-2	-	TRBJ2-1	TGTGCCAGCAGCCAACAGACAGAAGAGCAGTTCTTC	CASSQQTEEQFF
few	TRBV19	-	TRBJ1-1	TGTGCCAGTAGTATGATGGGCGGAGGCAACACTGAAGCTTTCTTT	CASSMMGGGNTEAFF
once	TRBV9	-	TRBJ2-1	TGTGCCAGCAGCGCGGGTGCGGGTGCCTTCCCCCCCGAGCAGTTCTTC	CASSAGAGAFPPEQFF
-	TRBV5-4	-	TRBJ2-1	TGTGCCAGCAGAGAGTGGGGGTACAATGAGCAGTTCTTC	CASREWGYNEQFF
-	TRBV5-1	-	TRBJ2-2	TGCGCCAGCAGCTTATTGGGTACCGGGGAGCTGTTTTTT	CASSLLGTGELFF
-	TRBV13	-	TRBJ2-7	TGTGCCAGCAGCTTAACCACTGGAACTCCCTACGAGCAGTACTTC	CASSLTTGTPYEQYF
-	TRBV11-2	-	TRBJ2-6	TGTGCCAGCAGCTTATCCGGGGCCAACGTCCTGACTTTC	CASSLSGANVLTF
-	TRBV29-1	-	TRBJ2-2	TGCAGCGTTGTTCGGGGGACCGGGGAGCTGTTTTTT	CSVVRGTGELFF
-	TRBV7-6	-	TRBJ2-5	TGTGCCAGCAGCCTTGACGGGGGCCCTCAGGAGACCCAGTACTTC	CASSLDGGPQETQYF
-	TRBV19	TRBD2	TRBJ2-7	TGTGCCAGTAGTCCGGGACTAGCGGGGGCGTACTACGAGCAGTACTTC	CASSPGLAGAYYEQYF
-	TRBV30	-	TRBJ2-4	TGTGCCGGGTCAAGGGACGGCATTCAGTACTTC	CAGSRDGIQYF
-	TRBV5-1	-	TRBJ2-1	TGCGCCAGCAGCTTGGCGGGGAACATTAATGAGCAGTTCTTC	CASSLAGNINEQFF
-	TRBV13	TRBD1	TRBJ2-7	TGTGCCAGCAGCCCAGGGGGACCATCTTCCTACGAGCAGTACTTC	CASSPGGPSSYEQYF
-	TRBV4-3	TRBD1	TRBJ2-2	TGCGCCAGCAGCCAAGATAGCAGGGGGCGCGCCGGGGAGCTGTTTTTT	CASSQDSRGRAGELFF
once	TRBV10-3	TRBD2	TRBJ2-1	TGTGCCATCAGTTCGGGACTAGCGGGGGGGCGCGAGCAGTTCTTC	CAISSGLAGGREQFF